These T cell receptor beta chains were read from a single sample in a study of blood T cells in healthy people across ages. TCRdb re-analysed the 5' RACE reads in MiXCR, keeping a single row per CDR3 protein. The sample records about 1,800,000 distinct CDR3 sequences, roughly 28% being singletons. The sequencing sample was made of blood. Receptors were obtained from a woman aged 25-40 years in good health. The CDR3 runs from the conserved cysteine through the conserved F or W. A D gene is named only where the DNA matches it firmly. Size is omitted from some rows. Given values are once, few, many or a class for expanded clones.

J gene	V gene	D gene	clone size	CDR3 DNA	CDR3 protein
TRBJ2-1	TRBV2	-	many	TGTGCCAGCAGTGAAGGGGATACGCAGTTCTTC	CASSEGDTQFF
TRBJ2-3	TRBV4-1	TRBD1	-	TGCGCCAGCAGCCAAGTACTATGGGGACAGATTAGCACAGATACGCAGTATTTT	CASSQVLWGQISTDTQYF
TRBJ2-5	TRBV2	TRBD2	few	TGTGCGACTAGCGGGGGCCCCGGGGAGACCCAGTACTTC	CATSGGPGETQYF
TRBJ2-5	TRBV2	TRBD2	-	TGTGCCAGCAGTAGCCATTCGGGAGGAGGGTTAAATGAGCAGTACTTC	CASSSHSGGGLNEQYF
TRBJ1-5	TRBV6-1	-	-	TGTGCCAGCACAAACAGGGCATACAATCAGCCCCAGCATTTT	CASTNRAYNQPQHF
TRBJ2-7	TRBV5-1	-	-	TGCGCCAGCAGCTTGGACCGGCACCTGGACGAGCAGTACTTC	CASSLDRHLDEQYF
TRBJ1-4	TRBV5-1	-	many	TGCGCCAGCAGCTTCGACGGTCTTAATGAAAAACTGTTTTTT	CASSFDGLNEKLFF
TRBJ2-3	TRBV7-2	-	few	TGTGCCAGCAGCCTAATACTAACGGCTAGCACAGATACGCAGTATTTT	CASSLILTASTDTQYF
TRBJ2-7	TRBV7-8	-	-	TGTGCCAGCAGCTCTCAGGTGACTTGGGAGCAGTACTTC	CASSSQVTWEQYF
TRBJ2-1	TRBV28	-	few	TGTGCCAGCAGTTTAAGCCAGGTGTACAATGAGCAGTTCTTC	CASSLSQVYNEQFF
TRBJ1-5	TRBV6-5	-	many	TGTGCCAGCAGTCCTGCCGGGGGAGGCAATCAGCCCCAGCATTTT	CASSPAGGGNQPQHF
TRBJ1-1	TRBV7-6	TRBD1	-	TGTGCCAGCAGCTTAGATACGGGGACAGGGTTCTTACAACTCTCTGAAGCTTTCTTT	CASSLDTGTGFLQLSEAFF
TRBJ1-1	TRBV6-5	-	-	TGTGCCAGCATAAAAACCGGGACAACGAACACTGAAGCTTTCTTT	CASIKTGTTNTEAFF
TRBJ1-5	TRBV20-1	-	-	TGCAGTGCTAGGGAGGGACAACTTCAGCCCCAGCATTTT	CSAREGQLQPQHF
TRBJ2-5	TRBV5-1	TRBD2	few	TGCGCCAGCAGCGTGAGCGGGGGGCCCCAAGAGACCCAGTACTTC	CASSVSGGPQETQYF
TRBJ1-4	TRBV7-2	-	few	TGTGCCAGCAGCTTAGCGCTCCCGGGGCTTAATGAAAAACTGTTTTTT	CASSLALPGLNEKLFF
TRBJ2-1	TRBV24-1	-	-	TGTGCCACCAGTGACTCCCGAGCGAATGAGCAGTTCTTC	CATSDSRANEQFF
TRBJ2-5	TRBV20-1	-	many	TGCAGTGCTAGAGATCCGATAGGGGGGACCCAGTACTTC	CSARDPIGGTQYF
TRBJ2-5	TRBV30	-	few	TGTGCCTGGAGTATGGCGGGAGAGACCCAGTACTTC	CAWSMAGETQYF
TRBJ1-2	TRBV4-3	TRBD1	-	TGCGCCAGCAGCCAAGTGACCCACAGGGGAGCCGGCTACACCTTC	CASSQVTHRGAGYTF